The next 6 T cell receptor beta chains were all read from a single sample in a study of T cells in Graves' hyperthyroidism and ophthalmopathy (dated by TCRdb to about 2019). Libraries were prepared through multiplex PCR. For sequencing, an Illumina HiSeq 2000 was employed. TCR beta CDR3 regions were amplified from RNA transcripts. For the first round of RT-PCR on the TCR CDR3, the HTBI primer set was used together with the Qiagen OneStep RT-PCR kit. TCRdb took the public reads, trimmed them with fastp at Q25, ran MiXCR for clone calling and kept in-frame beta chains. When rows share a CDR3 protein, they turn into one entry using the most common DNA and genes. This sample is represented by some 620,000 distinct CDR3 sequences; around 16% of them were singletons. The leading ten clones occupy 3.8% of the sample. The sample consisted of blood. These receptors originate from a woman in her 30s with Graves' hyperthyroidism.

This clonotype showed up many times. The CDR3 DNA reads as TGCAGTGCCAGGGGCTTCTACGAGCAGTACTTC. It encodes CSARGFYEQYF. The chain joins TRBV20-1 to TRBJ2-7; possibly TRBD1 for D (6 bases). CDR3 length: 11 residues. The V gene's germline CDR1 is DFQATT and CDR2 SNEGSKA (reference sequence). V lost 6 bases and J 3 bases, leaving 9 bases between the germline ends.

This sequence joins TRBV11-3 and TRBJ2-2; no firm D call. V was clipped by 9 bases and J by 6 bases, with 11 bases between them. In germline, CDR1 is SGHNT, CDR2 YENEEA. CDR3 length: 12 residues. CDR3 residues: CASSIEAGELFF. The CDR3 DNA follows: TGTGCCAGTAGCATAGAGGCCGGGGAGCTGTTTTTT.

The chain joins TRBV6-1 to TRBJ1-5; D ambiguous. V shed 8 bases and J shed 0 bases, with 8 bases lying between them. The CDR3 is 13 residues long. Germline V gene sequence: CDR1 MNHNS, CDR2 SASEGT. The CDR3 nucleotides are TGTGCCAGCCAAGAAAATAGCAATCAGCCCCAGCATTTT. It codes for CASQENSNQPQHF.

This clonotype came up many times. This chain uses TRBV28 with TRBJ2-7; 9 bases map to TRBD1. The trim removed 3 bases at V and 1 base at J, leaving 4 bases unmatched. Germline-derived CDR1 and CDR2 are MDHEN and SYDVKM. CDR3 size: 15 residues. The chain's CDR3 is CASSFPGTGSYEQYF. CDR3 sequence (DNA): TGTGCCAGCAGTTTCCCCGGGACAGGGTCCTACGAGCAGTACTTC.

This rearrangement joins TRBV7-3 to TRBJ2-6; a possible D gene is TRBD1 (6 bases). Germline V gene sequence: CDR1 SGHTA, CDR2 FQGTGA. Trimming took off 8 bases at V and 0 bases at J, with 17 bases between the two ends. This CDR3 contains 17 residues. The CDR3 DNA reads TGTGCCAGCTCAAGGACAGAGTTTTTCTCTGGGGCCAACGTCCTGACTTTC. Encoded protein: CASSRTEFFSGANVLTF.

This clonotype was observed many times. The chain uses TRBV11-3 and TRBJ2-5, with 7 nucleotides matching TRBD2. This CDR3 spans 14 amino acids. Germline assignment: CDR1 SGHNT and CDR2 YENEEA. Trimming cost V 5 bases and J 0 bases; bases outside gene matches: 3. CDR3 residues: CASSAGGDQETQYF. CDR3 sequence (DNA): TGTGCCAGCAGCGCTGGGGGGGACCAAGAGACCCAGTACTTC.